Detailed here is one T cell receptor beta chain. The protocol was immunoSEQ multiplex PCR, while the TCRdb copy is restricted to in-frame clones and leaves out a portion. Found here are 95,000 to 100,000 clones, just over 90% of them singletons; the top ten hold more than 9.5%. The sample is drawn from a study of T cell responses to AZD1222 COVID-19 vaccine. Trimming shortened V by 3 bases and J by 2 bases, and 10 bases separated the two germline ends. Germline V CDR1 and CDR2: SGHAT, FQDESV (reference sequence). The CDR3 runs 14 residues. This clonotype originated in an adult in good health. This sequence joins TRBV11-1 and TRBJ2-5, with unresolved D. Sequenced here: peripheral blood, sampled on day 0 of AZD1222 vaccination. In DNA, the CDR3 is TGTGCCAGCAGCTTTCAGGCAGAACAAGAGACCCAGTACTTC. This gives the protein CASSFQAEQETQYF.